This T cell receptor (beta chain) was captured by sequencing in a study of blood T cell repertoires in COVID-19. Produced via immunoSEQ multiplex PCR; TCRdb's table is partial and in-frame only. The table lists over 15,000 clones, about 88% of them singletons. The CDR3 contains 13 residues. Deletions cut 2 bases from V and 1 base from J, with 4 bases between. Germline CDR1 reads LGHDT; CDR2 reads YNNKEL (reference sequence). The rearrangement links TRBV3-1 (or the pseudogene TRBV3-2) to TRBJ2-3, with unresolved D. This TCR derives from a human donor in a cohort sampled during active COVID-19. The sample was peripheral blood. The CDR3 region is CASSQSGTDTQYF. The DNA for the CDR3 is TGTGCCAGCAGCCAATCTGGCACAGATACGCAGTATTTT.